This T cell receptor beta chain was observed in a study of shared clonotypes between healthy human individuals (dated by TCRdb to between 2020 and 2021). Describing the broader study: Three men and a couple of women, aged 18 to 49 years, made up the cohort. Leukapheresis yielded between about 0.94 and 9.5 billion PBMCs per donor. To increase sequencing depth and limit assay-specific biases, different laboratories used diverse techniques to prepare libraries and sequence TCR repertoires. For each donor, CD4 naive and CD4 memory were each given three plates, CD8 naive was given two plates, and CD8 memory was given one plate. To estimate repertoire size and how much clonotypes are shared between individuals, the study performed deep sequencing of blood TCR repertoires from 4 to 6 healthy adults. Results the study describes overall, beyond this receptor: Because the study included a small number of donors, the genetic and exposure-history diversity represented was limited. Pairwise subsampling indicated that sequencing depth was expected to affect the degree of clonotype sharing among donors. When a handful of donors were compared, the shared fraction of clonotypes was 5% to 6.5% for naive CD4, less than 4% for naive CD8, about 2.5% for memory CD4, and approximately 0.4% for memory CD8. Naive subsets generally had larger estimated clonotype richness than memory subsets. Compared with non-shared clonotypes, clonotypes shared by all four sorted-subset donors had higher generation probabilities. Sampling was restricted to blood, and TCR repertoires in tissue are likely to differ from TCR repertoires in blood. Rarefaction of sorted-subset datasets indicated incomplete sequencing despite the large sequencing depth.

Healthy HIV-negative adults with no recently reported acute infections or vaccinations were included as donors. All donors were Caucasian adults living in Nashville, Tennessee, USA. Magnetic negative selection was used to enrich CD4+ T cells, after which naive cells were positively selected on CD45RA and the negative fraction became the memory subset. After blood collection by leukapheresis, PBMCs were isolated using Ficoll-Histopaque density gradient centrifugation and then cryopreserved in the vapor phase of liquid nitrogen. Analytical flow cytometry was used to check the purity and quantity of every magnetically sorted T cell population. Genomic DNA was isolated from every sorted fraction and measured by UV absorbance on a Nanodrop 2000c. Remarks on this clone: Which antigen it targets is not known. Base qualities were left out, and no much larger clone turns up one base away.

V is cut back by 1 base and J by 0 bases, with 6 bases in the junction unmatched. Per the germline V gene, SGHTA is the CDR1 and FQGNSA is the CDR2. From the cysteine up to the phenylalanine, the CDR3 has a length of 16 residues. Only the CDR3 region is kept as DNA, spanning 48 bases read in frame from base 1. Using the deep immunoSEQ assay, TCR CDR3 regions were amplified from genomic DNA by multiplex PCR. For each cell subset, the extracted genomic DNA was distributed evenly across all wells of several immunoSEQ 96-well plates, and each plate served as one replicate. Each replicate PCR for sorted subsets received roughly 200 ng genomic DNA, equal to about 29,000 T cell genomes. Purified libraries were quantified with a Qubit 3.0 fluorometer, sized on a Bioanalyzer 2100, and re-quantified with the KAPA Library Quantification kit. Each immunoSEQ 96-well plate was sequenced on its own single-read 150-cycle Illumina NextSeq 550 flow cell. The authors processed their data as follows. Because only junctional sequences without quality scores were contained in the immunoSEQ output, filtering matching that applied to full-length reads could not be performed. Sequences were annotated with PyIR, a Python wrapper for IgBLAST v1.9, and V/J genes and CDR3 were assigned using IMGT germline references. Reads were filtered out if the reads had weak V/J assignments (E-value above 1e-6), no CDR3, stop codons, out-of-frame junctions, or ambiguous translated residues. V3J clonotypes were defined by identical inferred V gene, J gene, and CDR3 amino acid sequence. To compute the percentage overlap between repertoires, the number of shared unique clonotypes was divided by the size of the smaller repertoire. Richness of each repertoire was evaluated using RTK rarefaction, the Chao1 estimator, and Recon v2.1 estimates of unobserved clonotypes. For all TCRbeta clonotypes obtained by the gDNA method from four donors, generation probabilities were computed with OLGA. TCRdb provides this immuneACCESS table in a form limited to in-frame rearrangements. Some clones are lacking; in checked studies, under half of them reflect an unresolved V gene, and why the rest are absent is not known. V, J and clone size were drawn from that table, and D and trimming were deduced from the DNA. The sample data list 2,500,000 or so clones, and 90% to 95% of these were observed just once. Approximately 0.37% of the sample comes from the top ten.

This sequence originates from a man between 18 and 35 years old in good health. Some clones in this sample may be carry-over from other donors' samples. The sample consisted of naive CD4+ T cells from PBMCs. The sample's cell subset or site label is to be understood as: CD45RA+ positively selected. The chain couples TRBV7-2 to TRBJ2-7, and TRBD2 aligns with 7 junction nucleotides. The sequenced DNA is TGTGCCAGCAGCTTAGGCGGGGGACGGAGCTCCTACGAGCAGTACTTC. The resulting protein is CASSLGGGRSSYEQYF.